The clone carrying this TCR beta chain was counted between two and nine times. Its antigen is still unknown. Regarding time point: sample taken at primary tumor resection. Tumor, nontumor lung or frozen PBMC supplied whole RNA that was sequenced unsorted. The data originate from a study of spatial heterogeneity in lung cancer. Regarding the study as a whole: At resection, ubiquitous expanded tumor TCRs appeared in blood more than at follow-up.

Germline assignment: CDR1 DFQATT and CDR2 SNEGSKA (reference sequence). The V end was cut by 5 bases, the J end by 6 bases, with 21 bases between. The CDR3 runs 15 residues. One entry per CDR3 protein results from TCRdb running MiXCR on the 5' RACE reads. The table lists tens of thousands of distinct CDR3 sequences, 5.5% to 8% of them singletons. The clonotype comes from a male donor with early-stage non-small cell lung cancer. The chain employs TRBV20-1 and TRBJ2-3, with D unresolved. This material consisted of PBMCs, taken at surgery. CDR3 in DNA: TGCAGTGCTCCGCCGCCCATCACCCTTGGGGATACGCAGTATTTT. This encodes CSAPPPITLGDTQYF.